The rows below give T cell receptor beta chains drawn from one sample of a study of shared clonotypes between healthy human individuals. Method: immunoSEQ multiplex PCR; TCRdb's copy keeps in-frame clones and lacks some. The table lists 450,000 to 500,000 clones, around four fifths of them singletons. Sequenced sample: PBMCs. The source of these receptors is a woman aged 40 to 50 in good health. Some clones in this sample may be carry-over from other donors' samples. Both conserved end residues are part of each CDR3. The order of the fields is clone size, V gene, J gene, D gene, CDR3 length, CDR3 protein, CDR3 DNA. The D gene is left open where the match is weak. The size of a clone is reported for some rows only, either as once, few or many, or as a class for expanded clones.

.,TRBV6-6,TRBJ2-3,TRBD1,15,CASSSRGPGTDTQYF,TGTGCCAGCAGTTCCAGGGGGCCGGGCACAGATACGCAGTATTTT
.,TRBV2,TRBJ1-2,.,13,CASTSVGIEGYTF,TGTGCCAGCACTAGCGTGGGGATAGAAGGCTACACCTTC
.,TRBV11-2,TRBJ2-1,.,16,CASRYSTGATGNEQFF,TGTGCCAGCAGATATTCGACAGGAGCCACTGGCAATGAGCAGTTCTTC
.,TRBV13,TRBJ2-7,.,19,CASSGGLLGGGSTVHEQYF,TGTGCCAGCAGCGGGGGACTCTTAGGGGGCGGTTCGACGGTCCACGAGCAGTACTTC
.,TRBV5-1,TRBJ2-7,.,14,CASSLRPGAHEQYF,TGCGCCAGCAGCTTGAGGCCAGGGGCTCACGAGCAGTACTTC
.,TRBV29-1,TRBJ2-7,.,11,CSVAVSYEQYF,TGCAGCGTTGCCGTTTCCTACGAGCAGTACTTC
.,TRBV29-1,TRBJ1-1,.,13,CSVTGGGHTEAFF,TGCAGCGTTACGGGGGGCGGTCACACTGAAGCTTTCTTT
.,TRBV7-6,TRBJ2-4,.,18,CASSPNGRTTLAKNIQYF,TGTGCCAGCAGCCCTAACGGAAGGACAACACTAGCCAAAAACATTCAGTACTTC
.,TRBV29-1,TRBJ2-1,TRBD2,14,CSALLAGEKNEQFF,TGCAGCGCCTTACTAGCGGGAGAGAAAAATGAGCAGTTCTTC
few,TRBV10-3,TRBJ2-3,TRBD2,14,CAIKGGLAGVTQYF,TGTGCCATCAAAGGGGGCCTAGCGGGAGTTACGCAGTATTTT
once,TRBV30,TRBJ2-1,TRBD2,14,CAWNPGLEYNEQFF,TGTGCCTGGAACCCAGGACTAGAGTACAATGAGCAGTTCTTC
.,TRBV6-5,TRBJ2-1,.,12,CASSYFAGEQFF,TGTGCCAGCAGTTACTTCGCGGGTGAGCAGTTCTTC
.,TRBV11-3,TRBJ2-5,.,16,CASSFSHRHWKETQYF,TGTGCCAGCAGCTTTTCGCACCGCCATTGGAAAGAGACCCAGTACTTC
.,TRBV30,TRBJ1-1,.,14,CAWGTGWGRTEAFF,TGTGCCTGGGGAACAGGGTGGGGGCGGACTGAAGCTTTCTTT
.,TRBV7-2,TRBJ2-1,.,15,CASRSDFAGYNEQFF,TGTGCCAGCAGGTCCGACTTCGCCGGATACAATGAGCAGTTCTTC
once,TRBV29-1,TRBJ2-2,.,13,CSVEELVSGELFF,TGCAGCGTTGAAGAACTCGTCTCCGGGGAGCTGTTTTTT
.,TRBV11-3,TRBJ2-2,TRBD2,16,CASSLTSGRAGGELFF,TGTGCCAGCAGTTTAACTAGCGGGAGGGCCGGCGGGGAGCTGTTTTTT
.,TRBV28,TRBJ1-1,.,15,CASSFKGGLNTEAFF,TGTGCCAGCAGTTTTAAGGGGGGGCTGAACACTGAAGCTTTCTTT
.,TRBV18,TRBJ2-7,TRBD1,14,CASSPGTGAYEQYF,TGTGCCAGCTCACCCGGGACAGGGGCCTACGAGCAGTACTTC
few,TRBV9,TRBJ2-5,TRBD2,16,CASSRTGGMGQETQYF,TGTGCCAGCAGCCGCACGGGGGGTATGGGGCAAGAGACCCAGTACTTC
.,TRBV5-1,TRBJ2-3,TRBD1,17,CASSSVGTGGGADTQYF,TGCGCCAGCAGCTCCGTGGGGACAGGGGGAGGTGCAGATACGCAGTATTTT
many,TRBV7-9,TRBJ2-2,.,10,CAKDTGELFF,TGTGCCAAGGACACCGGGGAGCTGTTTTTT
.,TRBV19,TRBJ1-4,.,14,CASSSALGGEKLFF,TGTGCCAGTAGTTCCGCCCTGGGCGGTGAAAAACTGTTTTTT
once,TRBV30,TRBJ2-1,TRBD2,16,CAWSVLPGGGYNEQFF,TGTGCCTGGAGTGTACTCCCGGGAGGGGGCTACAATGAGCAGTTCTTC
.,TRBV5-1,TRBJ2-7,TRBD2,14,CASSVGSGGYEQYF,TGCGCCAGCAGCGTAGGTAGCGGGGGATACGAGCAGTACTTC
.,TRBV30,TRBJ2-7,.,14,CAWSSGLSSYEQYF,TGTGCCTGGAGTTCGGGACTCTCCTCCTACGAGCAGTACTTC
.,TRBV13,TRBJ2-2,.,15,CASSLEGSWTGELFF,TGTGCCAGCAGCTTAGAAGGGAGCTGGACCGGGGAGCTGTTTTTT
.,TRBV5-8,TRBJ2-7,TRBD1,14,CASSFRTGRGEQYF,TGTGCCAGCAGCTTCCGGACAGGCCGAGGCGAGCAGTACTTC
.,TRBV4-3,TRBJ2-2,.,18,CASSQDIMGGRNTGELFF,TGCGCCAGCAGCCAAGATATTATGGGGGGACGGAACACCGGGGAGCTGTTTTTT
.,TRBV27,TRBJ2-7,.,13,CASSPNTAYEQYF,TGTGCCAGCAGTCCGAACACAGCCTACGAGCAGTACTTC
.,TRBV19,TRBJ1-3,.,14,CASLQLSSGNTIYF,TGTGCCAGCTTACAGTTAAGCTCTGGAAACACCATATATTTT
.,TRBV7-2,TRBJ1-1,.,14,CASSLRGRVTEAFF,TGTGCCAGCAGCTTACGGGGGAGGGTCACTGAAGCTTTCTTT
.,TRBV10-3,TRBJ2-2,.,15,CAISVGTENTGELFF,TGTGCCATCAGTGTAGGGACGGAGAACACCGGGGAGCTGTTTTTT
.,TRBV7-2,TRBJ2-3,.,17,CASSLDFASARTDTQYF,TGTGCCAGCAGCTTAGATTTTGCTAGCGCCCGCACAGATACGCAGTATTTT
.,TRBV6-1,TRBJ1-1,.,12,CASSEMVTEAFF,TGTGCCAGCAGTGAAATGGTCACTGAAGCTTTCTTT
.,TRBV7-3,TRBJ2-1,TRBD2,20,CASSLRRGVAGHSSYNEQFF,TGTGCCAGCAGCTTAAGAAGAGGGGTAGCGGGGCACAGCTCCTACAATGAGCAGTTCTTC
.,TRBV27,TRBJ2-4,.,15,CASSPRDPYSIIQYF,TGTGCCAGCAGCCCTCGGGACCCTTATTCGATCATTCAGTACTTC
few,TRBV29-1,TRBJ1-1,TRBD1,13,CSVEGQGAGEAFF,TGCAGCGTTGAAGGCCAGGGGGCTGGTGAAGCTTTCTTT
.,TRBV9,TRBJ2-2,TRBD1,16,CASSVAGTAPTGELFF,TGTGCCAGCAGCGTAGCGGGGACAGCCCCCACCGGGGAGCTGTTTTTT
.,TRBV28,TRBJ1-6,TRBD1,17,CASSLFGQGGSGSPLHF,TGTGCCAGCAGTTTGTTTGGACAGGGAGGGTCGGGTTCACCCCTCCACTTT
.,TRBV18,TRBJ1-2,.,15,CASSPARVPDYGYTF,TGTGCCAGCTCACCAGCTCGGGTGCCAGACTATGGCTACACCTTC
.,TRBV7-3,TRBJ2-3,TRBD2,16,CASSPGLAGVTDTQYF,TGTGCCAGCAGCCCCGGACTAGCGGGAGTGACAGATACGCAGTATTTT
.,TRBV18,TRBJ1-5,.,16,CASSPVAGTSNQPQHF,TGTGCCAGCTCACCAGTCGCAGGGACAAGCAATCAGCCCCAGCATTTT
.,TRBV6-6,TRBJ2-5,.,14,CASRSNLGQETQYF,TGTGCCAGCAGGTCTAACCTTGGGCAAGAGACCCAGTACTTC
once,TRBV9,TRBJ2-1,TRBD2,15,CASSVGGGRANEQFF,TGTGCCAGCAGCGTAGGCGGCGGGAGGGCGAATGAGCAGTTCTTC
.,TRBV11-2,TRBJ2-7,TRBD2,19,CASSLASHRGSSGSYEQYF,TGTGCCAGCAGCTTAGCGTCCCACCGGGGGTCTAGCGGGAGCTACGAGCAGTACTTC